Presented here are 12 T cell receptor beta chains from one specimen sequenced in a study of cytomegalovirus exposure and HLA in healthy donors. The PCR was carried out with 60 Vbeta primers and 13 Jbeta primers. The table came from immunoSEQ multiplex PCR; TCRdb's copy has only in-frame clones and leaves some out. The sample holds some 140,000 clones. The source material was PBMCs. These receptors were taken from a woman aged 60-70 years in good health and CMV-seronegative.

The chain has TRBV9 and TRBJ1-3; the D is unclear. The germline V gene encodes CDR1 SGDLS and CDR2 YYNGEE. The CDR3 is made up of 15 amino acids. Trimming cost V 4 bases and J 0 bases, with 11 bases left between them. This CDR3 is CASSPGGNSGNTIYF. The CDR3 nucleotides read TGTGCCAGCAGCCCTGGAGGCAACTCTGGAAACACCATATATTTT.

The J gene is TRBJ1-2, the V gene TRBV5-1; 10 bases map to TRBD1. The CDR3 extends over 14 amino acids. J lost 3 bases, V lost 4 bases, and 3 bases had no gene match. Germline-derived CDR1 and CDR2 are SGHRS and YFSETQ. Here the CDR3 DNA reads TGCGCCAGCAGCCTAGGACAGGGGGACTATGGCTACACCTTC. This translates into CASSLGQGDYGYTF.

This chain uses TRBV6-5 with TRBJ2-7; TRBD1 might be the D (5 bases). Trimming pared 2 bases from V and 5 bases from J, leaving 13 bases between. The CDR3 loop spans 14 amino acids. Germline V gives CDR1 MNHEY, CDR2 SVGAGI. CDR3 nucleotides: TGTGCCAGCAGTTACACAACGCAGGGTCACGAGCAGTACTTC. Its translation is CASSYTTQGHEQYF.

The chain recombines TRBV27 with TRBJ2-5; 13 bases are a match to TRBD2. Germline V gene sequence: CDR1 MNHEY, CDR2 SMNVEV (reference sequence). After removal of 1 base from V and 4 bases from J, the junction contained 9 bases not matched to a gene. This CDR3 is 18 amino acids long. CDR3 DNA: TGTGCCAGCAGTTTATTGGGGACTAGCGGGGCAGGAGTAGAGACCCAGTACTTC. It encodes CASSLLGTSGAGVETQYF.

The chain has TRBV2 and TRBJ2-7, with a tentative D call TRBD2 (5 bases). CDR1 and CDR2 from the germline V gene are SNHLY and FYNNEI. Trimming cost V 10 bases and J 4 bases, with 17 bases left between them. CDR3 length: 13 residues. CDR3 sequence (DNA): TGTGCCATCCGTCAAGCGGAGTGGTACGAGCAGTACTTC. It specifies CAIRQAEWYEQYF.

The chain links TRBV28 to TRBJ2-5, with TRBD1 matching 7 bases. Germline-derived CDR1 and CDR2 are MDHEN and SYDVKM. CDR3 length: 15 residues. The ends lost 9 bases at V and 5 bases at J; junction bases unmatched: 15. CDR3 coding DNA: TGTGCCAGGATAGACAGGGAGCCCCAGAGGGAGACCCAGTACTTC. Encoded protein: CARIDREPQRETQYF.

V is TRBV7-9 and J is TRBJ2-3, with D possibly TRBD2 on 5 matching bases. Germline V gene data show CDR1 as SEHNR and CDR2 as FQNEAQ (reference sequence). V was cut by 9 bases and J by 4 bases, with 11 bases left in between. The CDR3 is 12 amino acids. CDR3 nucleotide sequence: TGTGCCAGTCTGCCCGGGGCAGATACGCAGTATTTT. Protein product: CASLPGADTQYF.

The DNA of the CDR3 is TGTGCCAGCAGCCACGGACTAGCGGGAGGGCCCTACGAGCAGTACTTC. It is translated as CASSHGLAGGPYEQYF. This chain links TRBV7-9 with TRBJ2-7; 15 bases line up with TRBD2. This CDR3 is built from 16 residues. The germline V gene has CDR1 SEHNR and CDR2 FQNEAQ (reference sequence). J gave up 2 bases and V 5 bases, and 4 bases lay outside the gene matches.

The chain joins TRBV21-1 to TRBJ1-2; whether TRBD1, the table's D call, matches the DNA was not checked. TRBV21-1 is given as a pseudogene. This CDR3 has 14 amino acids. For the CDR3, the DNA is TGTGCCAGCACCTCGGACAGACCTACAAGGGGCTACACCTTC. Its translation is CASTSDRPTRGYTF.

The chain carries TRBV7-9 and TRBJ2-3, with a possible D match to TRBD1 (6 bases). CDR1 SEHNR and CDR2 FQNEAQ come from the germline V gene (reference sequence). V dropped 5 bases and J dropped 4 bases, with 16 bases sitting between them. The CDR3 runs to 15 residues. CDR3 DNA sequence: TGTGCCAGCAGCCCCCGGGCAGGGGATGCAGATACGCAGTATTTT. The encoded protein is CASSPRAGDADTQYF.

Note on this clone: One end of the junction does not line up with germline, which may come from a read error. This chain links TRBV7-7 with TRBJ2-3; 11 bases map to TRBD2. Germline CDR1 reads SSHAT; CDR2 reads FNYEAQ (reference sequence). This CDR3 contains 15 residues. CDR3 region: CASSLTSGVTDTQYF. CDR3 DNA sequence: TGTGCTAGCAGCCTGACTAGCGGGGTCACAGATACGCAGTATTTT.

The chain combines TRBV7-3 with TRBJ1-1; D ambiguous. This CDR3 has 13 amino acids. V lost 9 bases to trimming and J lost 6 bases, with 17 bases between them. Per the germline V gene, CDR1 is SGHTA and CDR2 is FQGTGA. In DNA form, the CDR3 reads TGTGCCAGTGCTGTCGTTGGCTCCCCTGAAGCTTTCTTT. It translates to CASAVVGSPEAFF.